Shown below are 21 T cell receptor beta chains from a single sample sequenced in a study of CD8 T cells in ankylosing spondylitis. TCRdb called the 5' RACE reads again in MiXCR, with one record for every CDR3 protein. The data show 150,000 to 200,000 distinct CDR3 sequences, approximately 10% seen once. Sequenced input: blood, either unsorted or a sorted T cell fraction (not recorded which). The receptors here all came from a male donor with ankylosing spondylitis or in good health (not recorded which).

This clonotype has a count of ten or more. The V gene is TRBV5-1, the J gene TRBJ2-5; D gene unclear. The germline V gene has CDR1 SGHRS and CDR2 YFSETQ. Trimming removed 1 base from V and 5 bases from J, with 9 bases in between. The CDR3 length is 13 residues. For the CDR3, the DNA is TGCGCCAGCAGCTTGATCGGACGGGAGACCCAGTACTTC. Residues: CASSLIGRETQYF.

This sequence joins TRBV7-6 and TRBJ2-5; weak D call: TRBD1 (6 bases). V was pared by 7 bases and J by 2 bases, with 11 bases between. The CDR3 covers 13 residues. Germline V gives CDR1 SGHVS, CDR2 FNYEAQ. The CDR3 DNA sequence: TGTGCCAGCAACCACGGACAGCAAGAGACCCAGTACTTC. It codes for CASNHGQQETQYF.

This clonotype came up many times. The chain combines TRBV21-1 with TRBJ2-7; the D call TRBD1 from the table was never checked on the DNA. TRBV21-1 is deemed a pseudogene. This CDR3 has 19 amino acids. CDR3 coding DNA: TGTGCCAGCAGCAAAGAGGTCAGGCGAAGGACCCCCGGCTCCTACGAGCAGTACTTC. Its translation: CASSKEVRRRTPGSYEQYF.

The table lists this clonotype with many counts. The chain employs TRBV6-2 or TRBV6-3 and TRBJ1-4; no clear D. CDR3 length: 15 residues. Trimming removed 7 bases at V and 1 base at J, with 13 bases between. CDR1 and CDR2 (germline): MNHEY, SVGEGT. Here the CDR3 DNA reads TGTGCCAGCACCTTACGAGGCCGAACTAATGAAAAACTGTTTTTT. As protein: CASTLRGRTNEKLFF.

In regard to this clonotype: Germline is not matched at one junction end, which may reflect a read error. The chain couples TRBV12-3 or TRBV12-4 to TRBJ2-5; D possibly corresponds to TRBD2 (5 bases). The CDR3 consists of 11 residues. In nucleotides, the CDR3 is TGTGTCAGCAGCCTAGCCGAGACCCAGTACTTC. It translates to CVSSLAETQYF.

A few counts support this clonotype. J is TRBJ2-3 and V is TRBV29-1; no clear D. The CDR3 runs 12 residues. CDR1 is SQVTM and CDR2 is ANQGSEA in the germline V gene. Trimming cost V 4 bases and J 0 bases, with 5 bases left between them. The CDR3 sequence: CSVGFSTDTQYF. The CDR3 nucleotides are TGCAGCGTTGGGTTCAGCACAGATACGCAGTATTTT.

This clonotype was observed many times. V usage is TRBV20-1 and J usage is TRBJ2-2, with a tentative D call TRBD1 (6 bases). The CDR3 has 15 residues. Germline CDR1 DFQATT, CDR2 SNEGSKA (reference sequence). V gave up 3 bases and J gave up 1 base, with 12 bases separating them. The CDR3 DNA sequence: TGCAGTGCTAGCCCGGGACAACTGAACACCGGGGAGCTGTTTTTT. It specifies CSASPGQLNTGELFF.

This clonotype was observed a handful of times. The chain uses TRBV12-3 or TRBV12-4 and TRBJ2-7, with 8 bases aligning to TRBD2. The trim removed 5 bases at V and 3 bases at J, leaving 15 bases unmatched. This CDR3 has 17 amino acids. Here the CDR3 DNA reads TGTGCCAGCAGTCCGAGGACCTTAGCGGGACCAATCTACGAGCAGTACTTC. Translating gives CASSPRTLAGPIYEQYF.

The sample holds many counts of this clonotype. The rearrangement links TRBV7-2 to TRBJ2-5, with unresolved D. The CDR3 is 14 amino acids. V was shortened by 5 bases and J by 8 bases, with 18 bases between the two germline ends. Germline CDR1 is SGHTA and CDR2 is FQGNSA. The CDR3 DNA is TGTGCCAGCAGCCGACCCACCGAACAAAGAACCCAGTACTTC. It specifies CASSRPTEQRTQYF.

V gene TRBV20-1 combines with J gene TRBJ2-7; D possibly corresponds to TRBD1 (5 bases). V dropped 0 bases and J dropped 2 bases, with 11 bases sitting between them. This CDR3 has 14 residues. Germline loops: CDR1 DFQATT, CDR2 SNEGSKA (reference sequence). CDR3 coding DNA: TGCAGTGCTAGAGATGGGGCAGAAACCTACGAGCAGTACTTC. Protein: CSARDGAETYEQYF.

The chain carries TRBV6-1 and TRBJ1-5, with 11 nucleotides matching TRBD1. CDR3 length: 15 amino acids. Trimming cost V 1 base and J 7 bases; bases outside gene matches: 3. In germline, CDR1 is MNHNS, CDR2 SASEGT. CDR3 sequence reads: CASSEEGQGGQPQHF. The CDR3 nucleotides are TGTGCCAGCAGTGAAGAGGGACAGGGGGGGCAGCCCCAGCATTTT.

This clonotype was found a few times. J is TRBJ2-5 and V is TRBV9; a possible D gene is TRBD2 (5 bases). CDR3 length: 14 residues. Between the trimmed V and J ends, which lost 5 bases and 2 bases, there was a span of 13 bases. Per germline, CDR1 SGDLS and CDR2 YYNGEE. CDR3 nucleotides: TGTGCCAGCAGTTTGGAAGGAGGACAAGAGACCCAGTACTTC. The encoded protein is CASSLEGGQETQYF.

This clonotype was counted at least ten times. The chain has TRBV6-1 and TRBJ1-3, with TRBD1 as a possible D gene (6 bases). The germline V and J ends were trimmed by 7 bases and 0 bases, with 10 bases remaining between them. The CDR3 covers 14 residues. Per germline, CDR1 MNHNS and CDR2 SASEGT. The chain's CDR3 is CASKTGFSGNTIYF. The CDR3 coding sequence is TGTGCCAGCAAGACAGGCTTCTCTGGAAACACCATATATTTT.

This clonotype was detected a few times. The V gene is TRBV5-5, the J gene TRBJ1-4, with D possibly matching TRBD1 (5 bases). V was clipped by 2 bases and J by 7 bases, with 12 bases between them. The CDR3 sequence is 14 residues long. CDR1 is SGHKS and CDR2 is YYEKEE in the germline V gene (reference sequence). The CDR3 loop is CASSFPGMTEKLFF. The CDR3 DNA is TGTGCCAGCAGCTTTCCAGGGATGACTGAAAAACTGTTTTTT.

This clonotype was seen repeatedly, ten times or more. The chain recombines TRBV10-1 with TRBJ2-7; 10 positions agree with TRBD1. The CDR3 contains 18 residues. Germline assignment: CDR1 WNHNN and CDR2 SYGVQD (reference sequence). V trimming: 6 bases; J trimming: 3 bases; junction bases outside the gene matches: 17. The CDR3 DNA follows: TGCGCCAGCAGGATGATCCCGGGACAGGGGAAAGGTTACTACGAGCAGTACTTC. As protein: CASRMIPGQGKGYYEQYF.

This clonotype was seen many times. The genes are TRBV20-1 and TRBJ2-1; possible D gene TRBD2, 5 bases. Looked up from germline, CDR1 is DFQATT and CDR2 is SNEGSKA (reference sequence). Between the trimmed V and J ends, which lost 0 bases and 5 bases, there was a span of 14 bases. CDR3 length: 15 residues. The CDR3 here is CSAREVVPGNNEQFF. In DNA form, the CDR3 reads TGCAGTGCTAGAGAAGTGGTTCCGGGAAACAATGAGCAGTTCTTC.

This clonotype was found many times. V and J are TRBV9 and TRBJ2-5; 8 bases map to TRBD2. In germline, CDR1 is SGDLS, CDR2 YYNGEE. The length of the CDR3 is 17 residues. V trimming: 0 bases; J trimming: 3 bases; junction bases outside the gene matches: 10. The CDR3 loop reads CASSVVGGGLDKETQYF. In DNA form, the CDR3 reads TGTGCCAGCAGCGTAGTGGGCGGGGGGCTCGATAAAGAGACCCAGTACTTC.

This clonotype was seen repeatedly, ten times or more. The gene calls are TRBV20-1 and TRBJ2-7; D perhaps matches TRBD2 (5 bases). The CDR3 length is 14 residues. Trimming removed 2 bases at V and 2 bases at J, with 13 bases between. Germline loops: CDR1 DFQATT, CDR2 SNEGSKA (reference sequence). The CDR3 bases are TGCAGTGCTAGACTACCGGGAAGCCCCTACGAGCAGTACTTC. Translated, it gives CSARLPGSPYEQYF.

This clonotype was observed at least ten times. J is TRBJ2-7 and V is TRBV3-1, with TRBD1 matching 7 bases. The CDR3 totals 14 residues. Unmatched junction bases numbered 2, after V lost 2 bases and J lost 1 base. Germline V gives CDR1 LGHDT, CDR2 YNNKEL (reference sequence). This chain's CDR3 is CASSQPGQSYEQYF. The CDR3 DNA reads as TGTGCCAGCAGCCAACCGGGACAGTCCTACGAGCAGTACTTC.

The gene calls are TRBV15 and TRBJ2-7; D is unresolved. CDR1 and CDR2 from the germline V gene are LNHNV and YYDKDF (reference sequence). V lost 0 bases and J lost 3, with 9 bases in between. The CDR3 extends over 14 amino acids. CDR3 sequence (DNA): TGTGCCACCAGCAGAGATTACGACAACTACGAGCAGTACTTC. This gives the protein CATSRDYDNYEQYF. The full variable domain, its missing parts supplied by reference TRBV15 and TRBJ2-7, is DAMVIQNPRYQVTQFGKPVTLSCSQTLNHNVMYWYQQKSSQAPKLLFHYYDKDFNNEADTPDNFQSRRPNTSFCFLDIRSPGLGDTAMYLCATSRDYDNYEQYFGPGTRLTVT.

This clonotype was counted a few times. This chain connects TRBV9 to TRBJ2-7, with 9 bases that match TRBD2. This CDR3 region has 14 residues. V lost 0 bases and J lost 8; bases outside the gene matches: 6. Germline loops: CDR1 SGDLS, CDR2 YYNGEE. Written as DNA, the CDR3 is TGTGCCAGCAGCGTAGGGGTAGCGGGGGTACAGCAGTACTTC. It translates to CASSVGVAGVQQYF.